These 17 T cell receptor beta chains share one sample of origin, sequenced in a study of shared clonotypes between healthy human individuals. Cells designated naive CD8 were CD45RO-negative and were positively selected for CCR7, with terminally differentiated effector memory CD45RA+ cells excluded. Sequencing was performed with immunoSEQ multiplex PCR; in TCRdb, only in-frame clones are kept and a portion is missing. The top ten hold about 1.1% of the sample, which has some 2 million clones, about 94% seen once. The sequenced sample was naive CD8+ T cells sorted from blood. The receptors were gathered from a young man in good health.

The chain links TRBV4-1 to TRBJ1-2; 9 nucleotides agree with TRBD1. V gave up 2 bases and J gave up 4 bases; unmatched junction bases: 5. The V gene's germline CDR1 is MGHRA and CDR2 YSYEKL. CDR3 size: 15 residues. CDR3 nucleotides: TGCGCCAGCAGCCAAAAGGACAGGGGAGGCTATGGCTACACCTTC. Translated, it gives CASSQKDRGGYGYTF.

The J gene is TRBJ2-1, the V gene TRBV19; 11 bases map to TRBD1. From germline, CDR1 is LNHDA and CDR2 SQIVND (reference sequence). The CDR3 has 15 residues. J lost 8 bases, V lost 4 bases, and 7 bases had no gene match. In DNA form, the CDR3 reads TGTGCCAGTAGTACGCCCAGGACAGGGGGCGATGAGCAGTTCTTC. Its protein is CASSTPRTGGDEQFF.

The rearrangement links TRBV7-2 to TRBJ2-7, with 7 bases aligning to TRBD1. This CDR3 comprises 14 residues. The trim removed 3 bases at V and 6 bases at J, leaving 8 bases unmatched. Germline lookup yields CDR1 SGHTA and CDR2 FQGNSA. As DNA, the CDR3 is TGTGCCAGCAGCTTTGCCCAGGGGGAGTTCGAGCAGTACTTC. Translation gives CASSFAQGEFEQYF.

V and J are TRBV7-9 and TRBJ2-7, with D possibly matching TRBD2 (7 bases). Trimming cost V 5 bases and J 5 bases, with 19 bases left between them. The CDR3 has 15 amino acids. Germline-derived CDR1 and CDR2 are SEHNR and FQNEAQ (reference sequence). For the CDR3, the DNA is TGTGCCAGCAGCCCCGCGGGGGCGCGGAGGGACGAGCAGTACTTC. Translation gives CASSPAGARRDEQYF.

The J gene is TRBJ2-5, the V gene TRBV9; TRBD1 might be the D (5 bases). CDR1 and CDR2 from the germline V gene are SGDLS and YYNGEE. The V end was cut by 6 bases, the J end by 5 bases, with 29 bases between. CDR3 size: 18 residues. CDR3 residues: CASTSPPLGARFCETQYF. The CDR3, as DNA: TGTGCCAGCACTTCACCCCCCTTAGGGGCGAGGTTTTGTGAGACCCAGTACTTC.

The chain combines TRBV9 with TRBJ1-6; D gene unclear. The CDR3 has 16 residues. Germline V lookup: CDR1 SGDLS, CDR2 YYNGEE. V lost 3 bases and J 0 bases, leaving 10 bases between the germline ends. CDR3 residues: CASSGTASSYNSPLHF. The CDR3 region has the DNA TGTGCCAGCAGCGGGACCGCCAGCTCCTATAATTCACCCCTCCACTTT.

The CDR3 protein is CASRMKDGFFYEQYF. The CDR3 nucleotides read TGTGCCAGTAGAATGAAGGACGGGTTCTTCTACGAGCAGTACTTC. This rearrangement joins TRBV19 to TRBJ2-7, with D unresolved. Per germline, CDR1 LNHDA and CDR2 SQIVND (reference sequence). The germline V and J ends were trimmed by 6 bases and 3 bases, with 18 bases remaining between them. The CDR3 covers 15 residues.

The chain's CDR3 is CASSLSFSRGNEQFF. The CDR3 DNA follows: TGTGCCAGCAGCTTATCTTTTTCCAGGGGAAATGAGCAGTTCTTC. V and J are TRBV7-3 and TRBJ2-1, with D possibly matching TRBD1 (6 bases). The CDR3 consists of 15 residues. The V end was cut by 2 bases, the J end by 7 bases, with 15 bases between. Germline-derived CDR1 and CDR2 are SGHTA and FQGTGA.

This chain joins TRBV5-5 and TRBJ2-5; D call uncertain. The CDR3 covers 15 residues. Germline V lookup: CDR1 SGHKS, CDR2 YYEKEE (reference sequence). Trimming cost V 4 bases and J 0 bases, with 13 bases left between them. CDR3 protein: CASSPGDLYQETQYF. In DNA form, the CDR3 reads TGTGCCAGCAGCCCCGGCGACTTGTACCAAGAGACCCAGTACTTC.

The chain is built from TRBV9 and TRBJ1-1; 9 bases match TRBD1. Looked up from germline, CDR1 is SGDLS and CDR2 is YYNGEE. V shed 3 bases, J shed 3 bases, and the junction held 6 bases outside the gene matches. The CDR3 runs 15 residues. Here the CDR3 DNA reads TGTGCCAGCAGCGCCGGGACAGGGAGGGACACTGAAGCTTTCTTT. Amino acids: CASSAGTGRDTEAFF.

The chain recombines TRBV4-3 with TRBJ1-1; perhaps TRBD1 as D (5 bases). Germline CDR1 LGHNA, CDR2 YSLEER. There are 17 residues in the CDR3. The V and J ends lost 0 bases and 1 base respectively, with 15 bases between them. CDR3 DNA: TGCGCCAGCAGCCAAGATCCCCCCCAGGGCCCGAACACTGAAGCTTTCTTT. This encodes CASSQDPPQGPNTEAFF.

The gene calls are TRBV2 and TRBJ2-2, with a possible D match to TRBD2 (5 bases). CDR3 length: 15 residues. Germline loops: CDR1 SNHLY, CDR2 FYNNEI. The V end lost 6 bases, the J end lost 1 base, and 12 bases lay between the germline ends. CDR3 region: CASRLDSMNTGELFF. CDR3 nucleotide sequence: TGTGCCAGCAGGCTGGACTCGATGAACACCGGGGAGCTGTTTTTT.

The V gene is TRBV2, the J gene TRBJ1-6; 7 bases align to TRBD1. The CDR3 covers 15 residues. With 7 bases clipped from V and 5 bases from J, the junction kept 8 bases outside the gene matches. Per germline, CDR1 SNHLY and CDR2 FYNNEI. The chain's CDR3 is CASKPGQNNNSPLHF. The CDR3 coding sequence is TGTGCCAGCAAGCCGGGACAGAACAATAATTCACCCCTCCACTTT.

This clone was picked up one time. The chain is built from TRBV6-1 and TRBJ2-2; 8 nucleotides align to TRBD2. Trimming cost V 2 bases and J 4 bases; bases outside gene matches: 6. Germline values: CDR1 MNHNS, CDR2 SASEGT. There are 16 residues in the CDR3. As DNA, the CDR3 is TGTGCCAGCAGTGAATATATCGGGGGGGTCACCGGGGAGCTGTTTTTT. Its protein is CASSEYIGGVTGELFF.

The sample holds one count of this clone. V usage is TRBV9 and J usage is TRBJ2-7; TRBD2 matches 10 bases. CDR1 SGDLS and CDR2 YYNGEE come from the germline V gene. CDR3 length: 16 amino acids. With V trimmed by 2 bases and J by 2 bases, 7 bases remained unmatched. CDR3 protein: CASSVWASGGTYEQYF. CDR3 bases: TGTGCCAGCAGCGTGTGGGCTAGCGGGGGTACCTACGAGCAGTACTTC.

The V gene is TRBV7-6, the J gene TRBJ1-5; tentatively, D is TRBD1 (6 bases). The germline V gene has CDR1 SGHVS and CDR2 FNYEAQ. This CDR3 has 14 residues. V was cut by 5 bases and J by 7 bases, with 15 bases left in between. The CDR3 protein is CASSTGSPIQPQHF. CDR3 DNA sequence: TGTGCCAGCAGCACAGGGTCCCCAATCCAGCCCCAGCATTTT.

This chain joins TRBV4-1 and TRBJ2-1, with D perhaps matching TRBD2 (6 bases). Trimming cost V 0 bases and J 3 bases, with 12 bases left between them. The germline V gene has CDR1 MGHRA and CDR2 YSYEKL. There are 16 residues in the CDR3. CDR3 DNA: TGCGCCAGCAGCCAAGAGCCGCCCGGGAGCTACAATGAGCAGTTCTTC. Translation: CASSQEPPGSYNEQFF.